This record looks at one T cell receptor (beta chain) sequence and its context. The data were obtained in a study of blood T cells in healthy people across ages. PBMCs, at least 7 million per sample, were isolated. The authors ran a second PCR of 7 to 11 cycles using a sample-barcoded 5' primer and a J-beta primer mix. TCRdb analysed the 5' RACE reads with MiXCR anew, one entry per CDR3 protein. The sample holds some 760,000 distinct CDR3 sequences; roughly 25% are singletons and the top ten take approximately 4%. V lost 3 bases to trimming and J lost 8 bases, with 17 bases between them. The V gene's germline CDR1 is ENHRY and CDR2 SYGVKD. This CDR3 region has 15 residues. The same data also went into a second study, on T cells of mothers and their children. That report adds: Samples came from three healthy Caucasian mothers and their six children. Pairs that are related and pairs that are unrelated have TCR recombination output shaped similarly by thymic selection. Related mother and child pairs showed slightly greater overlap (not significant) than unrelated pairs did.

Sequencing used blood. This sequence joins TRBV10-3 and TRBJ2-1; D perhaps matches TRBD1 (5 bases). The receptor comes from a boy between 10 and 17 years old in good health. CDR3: CAISDPGSLGDEQFF. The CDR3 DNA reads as TGTGCCATCAGTGACCCAGGGTCCCTGGGTGATGAGCAGTTCTTC.